Here is one T cell receptor (beta chain) with its context. Its specific antigen is unknown. No base-level quality is on record; no much larger clone is a single base apart. The meaning of the sample's treatment or condition label: randomized to nivolumab then ipilimumab (arm A) or the reverse (arm B). No trial patient had received prior DNA-damaging chemotherapy. Thawed PBMCs were sorted on a FACS Aria II flow cytometer to isolate live CD3+CD8+ cells negative for CD19 and CD56. Samples were obtained from patients with melanoma enrolled in CheckMate 064, a randomized, open-label phase II trial of sequential checkpoint blockade. Peripheral blood mononuclear cells were collected by leukapheresis, purified using Ficoll-Paque, and frozen in human serum containing roughly 9.1% DMSO. Immediately after sorting, the purity of the sorted blood CD3+CD8+ cells was confirmed to be >98%, and DNA was then extracted.

The data derive from a study of sequential checkpoint blockade in melanoma (dated 2019 in TCRdb). As for the study more broadly: Patients were assigned by 1:1 randomization to either first-line nivolumab followed by ipilimumab (arm A) or ipilimumab followed by nivolumab (arm B). Maintenance nivolumab was given following each of the two trial sequences.

The immunoSEQ Assay was used to immunosequence TCRbeta CDR3 regions from genomic DNA. Before high-throughput sequencing, the genomic DNA was amplified using bias-controlled multiplex PCR. As for the original processing: To quantify the absolute abundance of each unique TCRbeta CDR3 region, the sequences were collapsed and filtered. Clonality was defined as 1 minus Pielou's evenness and was calculated using productive rearrangements only. A previously published method was used to identify clones with significantly greater frequencies in on-treatment samples than in baseline samples. In its TCRdb copy, this immuneACCESS table keeps in-frame sequences only and misses some clones. Where compared with another copy, unresolved V genes explain less than half of these, and the others have no known cause. The V and J calls and clone size were taken over from that table, and D and trimming were inferred from the DNA. The sample contains 30,000 to 35,000 clones, roughly 84% of them found a single time. The ten largest clonotypes hold approximately 20% of the sample.

What the work shows at the level of the full study, not this receptor alone: Larger, independent patient cohorts are needed to validate the response-prediction model that combines TCR metrics and mutation burden.

The germline V gene yields SNHLY for CDR1 and FYNNEI for CDR2. V was cut back by 2 bases and J by 8 bases, leaving a gap of 6 bases between them. The CDR3, cysteine through phenylalanine, is 11 amino acids long. The CDR3 DNA has 33 bases and is translated from base 1. The chain employs TRBV2 and TRBJ1-1; a tentative D match to TRBD1 spans 5 bases. This clonotype was obtained from a human donor with melanoma. The material was CD8+ T cells sorted from blood (inferred from file names), obtained from a patient given nivolumab and ipilimumab in sequence. The sequenced DNA is TGTGCCAGCAGTGAACGGGGGGAAGCTTTCTTT. This codes for CASSERGEAFF.